The 12 T cell receptor beta chains below come from one sample, sequenced in a study of patients and donors after allogeneic stem cell transplantation. TCRdb reprocessed the RT-PCR reads with MiXCR, giving one entry per CDR3 protein. This table has more than 150,000 distinct CDR3 sequences, 40% to 45% appearing once. The sample consisted of blood, either unsorted or a sorted T cell fraction (not recorded which). Every receptor here comes from a human donor who was either an allogeneic HSCT recipient or a stem cell or donor lymphocyte infusion donor (not recorded which). It is not recorded whose cells these are; they may come from a transplant donor.

J is TRBJ1-2 and V is TRBV4-2; D is unresolved. Trimming took 0 bases from V and 5 from J, leaving 13 bases between them. The CDR3 spans 15 residues. The germline gives CDR1 LGHNA, CDR2 YNFKEQ. CDR3 loop: CASSQENSVSYGYTF. CDR3 sequence (DNA): TGTGCCAGCAGCCAAGAAAATTCAGTCTCTTATGGCTACACCTTC.

The rearrangement uses TRBV12-3 or TRBV12-4 and TRBJ1-3; 8 bases fit TRBD1. V lost 6 bases and J lost 0; bases outside the gene matches: 4. The length of the CDR3 is 15 residues. The CDR3, as DNA: TGTGCCAGCAGAGCAGGGACAGGCTCTGGAAACACCATATATTTT. It encodes CASRAGTGSGNTIYF.

J is TRBJ2-1 and V is TRBV12-3 or TRBV12-4; either TRBD1 or TRBD2 may supply D (6 bases each). This CDR3 has 14 amino acids. V lost 6 bases to trimming and J lost 7 bases, with 16 bases between them. The CDR3 region has the DNA TGTGCCAGCAGCCGTTCAGGGGCGGGGAATGAGCAGTTCTTC. Translated, it gives CASSRSGAGNEQFF.

In its sample, this clonotype was seen a few times. The gene calls are TRBV5-1 and TRBJ2-1; D unresolved. The V gene's germline CDR1 is SGHRS and CDR2 YFSETQ. V lost 1 base, J lost 5 bases, and 7 bases lay in between. CDR3 length: 13 residues. The CDR3 region has the DNA TGCGCCAGCAGCTTGTTAGAGAACAATGAGCAGTTCTTC. The encoded protein is CASSLLENNEQFF.

This chain joins TRBV20-1 and TRBJ2-7; D uncertain. Germline V CDR1 and CDR2: DFQATT, SNEGSKA (reference sequence). V was clipped by 1 base and J by 4 bases, with 11 bases between them. CDR3 length equals 13 residues. CDR3: CSARGPAGYEQYF. In DNA form, the CDR3 reads TGCAGTGCTAGAGGACCAGCTGGATACGAGCAGTACTTC.

This clonotype was seen a single time. The V call is TRBV6-5, the J call TRBJ1-1, with D possibly TRBD1 on 6 matching bases. Deletions cut 6 bases from V and 2 bases from J, with 10 bases between. Germline V lookup: CDR1 MNHEY, CDR2 SVGAGI. The CDR3 has 13 residues. The CDR3 sequence: CASRIQGNTEAFF. CDR3 nucleotide sequence: TGTGCCAGCAGGATACAGGGAAACACTGAAGCTTTCTTT.

This clonotype was picked up a small number of times. The rearrangement links TRBV6-6 to TRBJ1-4, with D possibly TRBD1 on 6 matching bases. Germline V gives CDR1 MNHNY, CDR2 SVGAGI (reference sequence). Trimming cost V 11 bases and J 1 base, with 17 bases left between them. The CDR3 has 15 residues. In DNA form, the CDR3 reads TGTGCCGCCCGGGGGGCAGGCGTAACTAATGAAAAACTGTTTTTT. Its translation is CAARGAGVTNEKLFF.

This rearrangement joins TRBV15 to TRBJ1-3, with no clear D. CDR3 length: 15 residues. Germline lookup yields CDR1 LNHNV and CDR2 YYDKDF (reference sequence). V lost 0 bases to trimming and J lost 0 bases, with 6 bases between them. In nucleotides, the CDR3 is TGTGCCACCAGCAGAGACCGTGCCTCTGGAAACACCATATATTTT. It codes for CATSRDRASGNTIYF.

The chain combines TRBV9 with TRBJ2-3, with no clear D. The CDR3 runs 14 residues. Germline CDR1 SGDLS, CDR2 YYNGEE. Trimming pared 2 bases from V and 5 bases from J, leaving 12 bases between. CDR3: CASSVTPWGDTQYF. DNA of the CDR3: TGTGCCAGCAGCGTGACCCCTTGGGGAGATACGCAGTATTTT. The whole variable domain, filled in from reference TRBV9 and TRBJ2-3, reads DSGVTQTPKHLITATGQRVTLRCSPRSGDLSVYWYQQSLDQGLQFLIQYYNGEERAKGNILERFSAQQFPDLHSELNLSSLELGDSALYFCASSVTPWGDTQYFGPGTRLTVL.

The chain recombines TRBV27 with TRBJ1-4; 9 bases map to TRBD1. V dropped 5 bases and J dropped 8; count of bases not matched to a gene: 15. Germline V gives CDR1 MNHEY, CDR2 SMNVEV (reference sequence). This CDR3 is built from 17 residues. CDR3: CASSRTGDGPWEEKLFF. CDR3 DNA: TGTGCCAGCAGTCGGACAGGGGATGGCCCCTGGGAGGAAAAACTGTTTTTT.

V and J are TRBV15 and TRBJ1-1; unclear D gene. Germline loops: CDR1 LNHNV, CDR2 YYDKDF (reference sequence). V was cut by 0 bases and J by 4 bases, with 12 bases left in between. The CDR3 is made up of 15 amino acids. In DNA, the CDR3 is TGTGCCACCAGCAGAGAAGGGAAAATCGGCACTGAAGCTTTCTTT. This sequence encodes CATSREGKIGTEAFF.

The V and J genes are TRBV9 and TRBJ2-1, with D unresolved. Germline V CDR1 and CDR2: SGDLS, YYNGEE. The length of the CDR3 is 17 residues. V was clipped by 4 bases and J by 6 bases, with 23 bases between them. CDR3 amino acids: CASSPPRRGRMGNEQFF. Here the CDR3 DNA reads TGTGCCAGCAGCCCACCCCGTCGAGGACGGATGGGCAATGAGCAGTTCTTC.